This is a list of T cell receptor beta chains from one sample in a study of T-cell reconstitution after alpha-beta-depleted transplantation in children. MiXCR was run by TCRdb on the PCR reads, yielding one entry per CDR3 protein. The sample yields 580,000 or so distinct CDR3 sequences, 23% seen once. The sample here was PBMCs, mostly from graft donor cells, taken 360 days after TCRalphabeta/CD19-depleted stem cell transplant. These receptors all come from a boy less than two years old who had a stem cell transplant for acute myeloid leukemia, so the T cells may come from the graft donor. Each CDR3 is given with its conserved first and last residue. D genes are given only for firm matches. Rows may omit the clone size; those that give it use once, few, many or a size class.

TRBV6-6,few,-,13,TRBJ2-3,CASSPRTQPNLYF,TGTGCCAGCAGTCCCAGGACGCAGCCAAACCTGTATTTT
TRBV6-5,few,-,12,TRBJ2-5,CAARGAEETQYF,TGTGCCGCGAGGGGGGCGGAGGAGACCCAGTACTTC
TRBV15,many,-,15,TRBJ1-6,CATSRAVSANSPLHF,TGTGCCACCAGCAGAGCGGTTTCAGCGAATTCACCCCTCCACTTT
TRBV5-1,-,TRBD1,15,TRBJ2-3,CASSGRDRESDTQYF,TGCGCCAGCAGCGGAAGGGACAGGGAGAGTGATACGCAGTATTTT
TRBV4-3,few,-,14,TRBJ2-7,CASSQDWSGYEQYF,TGCGCCAGCAGCCAAGATTGGTCAGGTTATGAGCAGTACTTC
TRBV29-1,many,-,16,TRBJ2-1,CSVEGSGGDSYNEQFF,TGCAGCGTTGAGGGGTCAGGGGGGGACTCCTACAATGAGCAGTTCTTC
TRBV12-3/TRBV12-4,many,TRBD1,13,TRBJ1-1,CASKQGARPEAFF,TGTGCCAGCAAGCAGGGGGCGCGGCCTGAAGCTTTCTTT
TRBV12-3/TRBV12-4,few,-,13,TRBJ2-7,CASRVAGSYEQYF,TGTGCCAGCAGAGTTGCAGGTTCCTACGAGCAGTACTTC
TRBV11-2,-,-,14,TRBJ2-3,CASSLPPRRDTQYF,TGTGCCAGCAGCCTGCCGCCCCGCCGGGATACGCAGTATTTT
TRBV10-2,-,-,14,TRBJ2-3,CASSEGASTDTQYF,TGCGCCAGCAGTGAGGGTGCTAGCACAGATACGCAGTATTTT
TRBV6-5,few,TRBD1,15,TRBJ1-1,CASSYYRDRAPEAFF,TGTGCCAGCAGTTACTACCGGGACAGGGCCCCTGAAGCTTTCTTT
TRBV20-1,-,-,12,TRBJ1-3,CRTHRAGNTIYF,TGCAGAACTCACAGGGCGGGAAACACCATATATTTT
TRBV12-3/TRBV12-4,many,TRBD1,15,TRBJ2-5,CASSSPDRAQETQYF,TGTGCCAGCAGTTCTCCGGACAGGGCCCAAGAGACCCAGTACTTC
TRBV5-1,-,TRBD1,15,TRBJ1-1,CASSFTTGWRTEAFF,TGCGCCAGCAGCTTCACGACAGGGTGGAGGACTGAAGCTTTCTTT
TRBV28,-,-,13,TRBJ2-4,CASSPAELNIQYF,TGTGCCAGCAGCCCAGCCGAGTTAAACATTCAGTACTTC
TRBV20-1,-,-,13,TRBJ2-4,CSARGGSENIQYF,TGCAGTGCTAGAGGGGGCTCTGAAAACATTCAGTACTTC
TRBV7-9,-,-,13,TRBJ1-5,CASSFRENQPQHF,TGTGCCAGCAGCTTCAGGGAAAATCAGCCCCAGCATTTT
TRBV10-2,few,-,12,TRBJ2-7,CASSEVSGEQYF,TGCGCCAGCAGTGAGGTCAGCGGCGAGCAGTACTTC
TRBV29-1,-,-,13,TRBJ1-3,CSAEGDSGNTIYF,TGCAGCGCCGAAGGAGACTCTGGAAACACCATATATTTT
TRBV6-5,-,-,16,TRBJ1-1,CASSYSWGARDTEAFF,TGTGCCAGCAGTTACAGTTGGGGGGCGAGGGACACTGAAGCTTTCTTT
TRBV5-1,many,-,17,TRBJ2-1,CASSLAAGPSSYNEQFF,TGCGCCAGCAGCTTGGCCGCAGGGCCTAGCTCCTACAATGAGCAGTTCTTC
TRBV5-6,-,-,14,TRBJ2-7,CASSLPGSVYEQYF,TGTGCCAGCAGCTTGCCAGGGTCAGTTTACGAGCAGTACTTC
TRBV29-1,many,TRBD1,15,TRBJ2-3,CSVEGGTGLTDTQYF,TGCAGCGTTGAAGGTGGGACAGGGCTCACAGATACGCAGTATTTT
TRBV7-9,many,-,14,TRBJ2-2,CASSLAHLTGELFF,TGTGCCAGCAGCTTAGCGCACCTCACCGGGGAGCTGTTTTTT
TRBV11-2,-,-,17,TRBJ1-5,CASSLISGGDLGQPQHF,TGTGCCAGCAGCTTAATCTCGGGAGGGGACCTTGGTCAGCCCCAGCATTTT
TRBV2,once,-,14,TRBJ2-5,CASRTTPRSETQYF,TGTGCCAGCAGGACTACGCCTCGTTCAGAGACCCAGTACTTC
TRBV12-5,many,-,14,TRBJ1-2,CASGLRRDNYGYTF,TGTGCTAGTGGTTTGCGGAGGGATAACTATGGCTACACCTTC
TRBV24-1,-,-,12,TRBJ2-3,CATSESTNTQYF,TGTGCCACCAGTGAAAGTACCAATACGCAGTATTTT
TRBV20-1,few,-,14,TRBJ1-5,CSARVVQGLGAQHF,TGCAGTGCTAGAGTGGTTCAGGGGCTTGGAGCCCAGCATTTT
TRBV12-3/TRBV12-4,many,TRBD1,14,TRBJ2-3,CASRPYRGADTQYF,TGTGCCAGCAGACCGTACAGGGGCGCAGATACGCAGTATTTT
TRBV20-1,-,TRBD1,13,TRBJ1-1,CSARDRGATEAFF,TGCAGTGCTAGGGACAGGGGGGCGACTGAAGCTTTCTTT
TRBV5-1,-,-,17,TRBJ1-5,CASSLDPQGMGNQPQHF,TGCGCCAGCAGCTTGGACCCCCAGGGGATGGGCAATCAGCCCCAGCATTTT
TRBV24-1,-,TRBD1,17,TRBJ2-2,CATSIAGQGANTGELFF,TGTGCCACCAGCATCGCGGGACAGGGCGCGAACACCGGGGAGCTGTTTTTT
TRBV12-3/TRBV12-4,-,-,17,TRBJ1-3,CASSFPYPNSSGNTIYF,TGTGCCAGCAGTTTCCCGTACCCCAATAGCTCTGGAAACACCATATATTTT
TRBV20-1,-,-,13,TRBJ2-2,CSGWGSNTGELFF,TGCAGTGGTTGGGGGTCGAACACCGGGGAGCTGTTTTTT
TRBV20-1,-,TRBD2,14,TRBJ2-1,CSASWRGSYNEQFF,TGCAGTGCTAGTTGGCGGGGGAGCTACAATGAGCAGTTCTTC
TRBV5-6,few,-,13,TRBJ1-6,CASKEQGVSPLHF,TGTGCCAGCAAAGAACAGGGTGTTTCACCCCTCCACTTT